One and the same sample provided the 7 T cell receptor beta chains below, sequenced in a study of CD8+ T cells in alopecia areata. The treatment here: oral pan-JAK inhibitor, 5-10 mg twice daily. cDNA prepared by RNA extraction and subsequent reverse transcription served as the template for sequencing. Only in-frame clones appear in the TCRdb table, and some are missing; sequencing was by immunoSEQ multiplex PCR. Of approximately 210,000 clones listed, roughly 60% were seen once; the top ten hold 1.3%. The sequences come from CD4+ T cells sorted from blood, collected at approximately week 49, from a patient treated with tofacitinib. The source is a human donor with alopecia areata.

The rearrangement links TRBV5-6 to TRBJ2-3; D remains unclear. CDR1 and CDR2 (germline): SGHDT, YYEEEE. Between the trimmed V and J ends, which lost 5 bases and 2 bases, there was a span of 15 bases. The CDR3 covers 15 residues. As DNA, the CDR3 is TGTGCCAGCAGGATTGGCGCAACGCCCACAGATACGCAGTATTTT. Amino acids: CASRIGATPTDTQYF.

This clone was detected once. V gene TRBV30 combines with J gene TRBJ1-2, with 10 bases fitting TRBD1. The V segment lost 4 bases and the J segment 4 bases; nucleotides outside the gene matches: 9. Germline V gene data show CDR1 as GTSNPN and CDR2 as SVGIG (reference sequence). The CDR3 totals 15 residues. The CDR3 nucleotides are TGTGCCTGGACCATGACAGGGGGCGCCGGCTATGGCTACACCTTC. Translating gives CAWTMTGGAGYGYTF.

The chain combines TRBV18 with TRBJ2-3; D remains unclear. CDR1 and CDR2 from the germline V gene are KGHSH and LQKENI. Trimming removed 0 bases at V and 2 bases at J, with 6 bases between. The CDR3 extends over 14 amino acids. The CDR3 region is CASSPPFFTDTQYF. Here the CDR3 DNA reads TGTGCCAGCTCACCACCGTTCTTCACAGATACGCAGTATTTT.

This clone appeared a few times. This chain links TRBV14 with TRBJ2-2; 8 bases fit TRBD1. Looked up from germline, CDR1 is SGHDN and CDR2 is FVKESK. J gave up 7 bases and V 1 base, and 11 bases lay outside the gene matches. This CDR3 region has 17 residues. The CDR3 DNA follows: TGTGCCAGCAGCCAAGGGCTGGGCAGGGGGCGAAACGGGGAGCTGTTTTTT. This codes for CASSQGLGRGRNGELFF.

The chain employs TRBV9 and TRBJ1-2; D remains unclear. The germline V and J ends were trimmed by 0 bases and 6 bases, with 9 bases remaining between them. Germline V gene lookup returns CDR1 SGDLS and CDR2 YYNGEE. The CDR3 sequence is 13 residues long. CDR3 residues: CASSVASGNGYTF. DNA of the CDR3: TGTGCCAGCAGCGTAGCGTCTGGTAATGGCTACACCTTC.

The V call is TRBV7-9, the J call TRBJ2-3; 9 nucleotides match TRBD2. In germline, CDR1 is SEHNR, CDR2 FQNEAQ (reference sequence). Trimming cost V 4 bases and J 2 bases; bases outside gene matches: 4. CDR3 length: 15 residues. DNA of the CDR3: TGTGCCAGCAGCTGGCTAGCGGGGTACACAGATACGCAGTATTTT. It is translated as CASSWLAGYTDTQYF.

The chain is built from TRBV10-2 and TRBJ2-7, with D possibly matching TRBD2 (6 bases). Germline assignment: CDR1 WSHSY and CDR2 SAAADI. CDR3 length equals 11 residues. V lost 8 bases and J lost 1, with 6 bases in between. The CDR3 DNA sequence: TGCGCCAGCGGGACTTCCTACGAGCAGTACTTC. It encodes CASGTSYEQYF.